Below are 14 T cell receptor beta chains sequenced from a single sample in a study of control samples from healthy donors and cancer patients. Sequenced by immunoSEQ multiplex PCR; TCRdb stores in-frame clones only, minus some. The data contain 70,000 or so clones, less than 95% of them seen just once; the ten biggest clones take up around 6.5%. Sequencing was done on a sample of blood. The receptors were sampled from a woman in her thirties or forties in good health.

The V gene is TRBV6-5, the J gene TRBJ1-1; D is unclear. Germline assignment: CDR1 MNHEY and CDR2 SVGAGI. This CDR3 has 13 residues. Trimming stripped 6 bases from V and 1 base from J, with 9 bases between. CDR3 amino acids: CASSWTKNTEAFF. CDR3 nucleotides: TGTGCCAGCAGCTGGACGAAGAACACTGAAGCTTTCTTT.

This sequence joins TRBV18 and TRBJ1-4; 7 bases are a match to TRBD1. CDR3 size: 15 residues. Germline CDR1 and CDR2: KGHSH and LQKENI. The J segment lost 12 bases and the V segment lost 8 bases, leaving 18 bases of the junction unmatched. CDR3 amino acids: CASRPPGTALGELFF. The CDR3 region has the DNA TGTGCCAGCCGACCCCCCGGGACAGCCCTCGGGGAACTGTTTTTT.

This CDR3 is CATSPRVGGGEKLFF. The CDR3 nucleotides read TGTGCCACCAGCCCCCGTGTGGGAGGGGGTGAAAAACTGTTTTTT. This chain uses TRBV15 with TRBJ1-4; D is perhaps TRBD1 (6 bases). The CDR3 totals 15 residues. The V gene's germline CDR1 is LNHNV and CDR2 YYDKDF (reference sequence). Trimming took off 5 bases at V and 7 bases at J, with 17 bases between the two ends.

This sequence joins TRBV7-2 and TRBJ2-3; D is possibly TRBD2 (5 bases). Looked up from germline, CDR1 is SGHTA and CDR2 is FQGNSA. This CDR3 comprises 13 residues. Trimming shortened V by 3 bases and J by 3 bases, and 7 bases separated the two germline ends. The CDR3: CASSLPGTDTQYF. Written as DNA, the CDR3 is TGTGCCAGCAGCTTGCCGGGGACAGATACGCAGTATTTT.

The chain has TRBV28 and TRBJ1-2; tentative D call: TRBD1 (6 bases). CDR1 is MDHEN, CDR2 SYDVKM, per germline. The CDR3 contains 13 residues. V lost 6 bases, J lost 8 bases, and 16 bases lay in between. CDR3 DNA: TGTGCCAGCAGGTCCGGACAGACCCAGGGCTACACCTTC. Translated: CASRSGQTQGYTF.

This rearrangement joins TRBV19 to TRBJ1-5; D is perhaps TRBD1 (5 bases). Trimming left V 4 bases short and J 7 bases short, with 11 bases between. This CDR3 contains 13 residues. Germline V gene lookup returns CDR1 LNHDA and CDR2 SQIVND (reference sequence). CDR3 protein: CASSTSTAQPQHF. The CDR3 DNA reads as TGTGCCAGTAGTACTTCGACAGCGCAGCCCCAGCATTTT.

V is TRBV3-1 (or the pseudogene TRBV3-2) and J is TRBJ1-5; D remains unclear. The ends were cut back, 0 bases at V and 5 bases at J, with 2 bases in the middle. The CDR3 has 12 amino acids. Per the germline V gene, CDR1 is LGHDT and CDR2 is YNNKEL (reference sequence). CDR3 coding DNA: TGTGCCAGCAGCCAAGAAGATCAGCCCCAGCATTTT. Translating gives CASSQEDQPQHF.

The chain links TRBV18 to TRBJ2-2; 10 positions agree with TRBD2. Germline V lookup: CDR1 KGHSH, CDR2 LQKENI. The junction had 4 bases not matched to a gene; V was cut back by 0 bases and J by 6 bases. This CDR3 has 16 residues. CDR3 residues: CASSPPASGSAGELFF. The CDR3 bases are TGTGCCAGCTCACCACCGGCTAGCGGGAGCGCCGGGGAGCTGTTTTTT.

This chain connects TRBV11-2 to TRBJ2-1, with 12 nucleotides matching TRBD2. In germline, CDR1 is SGHAT, CDR2 FQNNGV. J gave up 5 bases and V 2 bases, and 7 bases lay outside the gene matches. This CDR3 spans 17 amino acids. The CDR3 spells CASSLISSGRADNEQFF. The CDR3 coding sequence is TGTGCCAGCAGCTTAATCTCTAGCGGGAGGGCCGACAATGAGCAGTTCTTC.

The V and J genes are TRBV4-3 and TRBJ2-1; D ambiguous. The length of the CDR3 is 17 residues. V was cut by 0 bases and J by 4 bases, with 16 bases left in between. The germline gives CDR1 LGHNA, CDR2 YSLEER. The CDR3 sequence is CASSQDFRVGRYNEQFF. The CDR3 DNA follows: TGCGCCAGCAGCCAAGATTTCCGGGTCGGCAGATACAATGAGCAGTTCTTC.

This chain joins TRBV10-3 and TRBJ2-2; D gene ambiguous. The V end lost 2 bases, the J end lost 0 bases, and 7 bases lay between the germline ends. Per germline, CDR1 ENHRY and CDR2 SYGVKD. The length of the CDR3 is 15 residues. The CDR3, as DNA: TGTGCCATCAGTGAGGGGCAGACGAACACCGGGGAGCTGTTTTTT. Translated: CAISEGQTNTGELFF.

The chain employs TRBV4-2 and TRBJ2-7; no definite D call. The CDR3 runs to 14 residues. Germline V gives CDR1 LGHNA, CDR2 YNFKEQ. The germline V and J ends were trimmed by 5 bases and 2 bases, with 13 bases remaining between them. Here the CDR3 reads CASSVYKSPYEQYF. The CDR3 bases are TGTGCCAGCAGCGTTTATAAGTCCCCCTACGAGCAGTACTTC.

For the CDR3, the DNA is TGTGCCAGCAGCGTCTCCGGGACAGGGGTGGATGAGCAGTTCTTC. Translation gives CASSVSGTGVDEQFF. The gene calls are TRBV9 and TRBJ2-1; 10 bases are a match to TRBD1. Looked up from germline, CDR1 is SGDLS and CDR2 is YYNGEE. J gave up 8 bases and V 2 bases, and 7 bases lay outside the gene matches. The CDR3 contains 15 residues.

In this sample, this clone turned up once. The chain is built from TRBV29-1 and TRBJ1-1; D gene ambiguous. Deletions cut 7 bases from V and 0 bases from J, with 15 bases between. The CDR3 has 14 residues. The germline V gene encodes CDR1 SQVTM and CDR2 ANQGSEA. The CDR3 nucleotides read TGCAGCGCAAAAGCCCAGAGTCTGAACACTGAAGCTTTCTTT. Protein product: CSAKAQSLNTEAFF.